Shown below are 3 T cell receptor beta chains from a single sample sequenced in a study of shared clonotypes between healthy human individuals. Sequenced by immunoSEQ multiplex PCR; TCRdb stores in-frame clones only, minus some. The sample has about 1.5 million clones; over 95% are singletons. The sample was naive CD4+ T cells sorted from blood. The subset: CD45RA+ positively selected. The source of these receptors is a young man in good health.

The chain has TRBV6-6 and TRBJ2-6, with unresolved D. This CDR3 is built from 13 residues. CDR1 and CDR2 (germline): MNHNY, SVGAGI (reference sequence). The V end was cut by 5 bases, the J end by 4 bases, with 6 bases between. The CDR3 spells CASSPWGANVLTF. The DNA for the CDR3 is TGTGCCAGCAGTCCCTGGGGGGCCAACGTCCTGACTTTC.

This clone came up once. The rearrangement uses TRBV7-9 and TRBJ2-3, with 7 bases aligning to TRBD1. J lost 5 bases, V lost 0 bases, and 2 bases had no gene match. This CDR3 is built from 14 residues. Per germline, CDR1 SEHNR and CDR2 FQNEAQ (reference sequence). The DNA for the CDR3 is TGTGCCAGCAGCTTAGCAAGGGGGCTAGATACGCAGTATTTT. Protein product: CASSLARGLDTQYF.

The genes are TRBV29-1 and TRBJ2-1; 7 bases agree with TRBD2. The germline V gene has CDR1 SQVTM and CDR2 ANQGSEA. The CDR3 covers 14 residues. V shed 5 bases and J 5 bases; nucleotides not matched to a gene: 9. CDR3 DNA sequence: TGCAGCGTTCTAGCGAGCGGGAACCACAATGAGCAGTTCTTC. This sequence encodes CSVLASGNHNEQFF.